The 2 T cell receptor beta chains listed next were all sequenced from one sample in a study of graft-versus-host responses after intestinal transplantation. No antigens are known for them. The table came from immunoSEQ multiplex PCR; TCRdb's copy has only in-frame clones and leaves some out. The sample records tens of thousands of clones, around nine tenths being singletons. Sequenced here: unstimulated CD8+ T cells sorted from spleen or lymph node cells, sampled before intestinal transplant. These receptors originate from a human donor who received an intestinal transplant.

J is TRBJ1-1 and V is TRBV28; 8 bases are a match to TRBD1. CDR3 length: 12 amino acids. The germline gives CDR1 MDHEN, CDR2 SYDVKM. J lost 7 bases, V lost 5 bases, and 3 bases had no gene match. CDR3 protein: CASSPGQGEAFF. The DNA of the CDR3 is TGTGCCAGCAGTCCCGGACAGGGTGAAGCTTTCTTT.

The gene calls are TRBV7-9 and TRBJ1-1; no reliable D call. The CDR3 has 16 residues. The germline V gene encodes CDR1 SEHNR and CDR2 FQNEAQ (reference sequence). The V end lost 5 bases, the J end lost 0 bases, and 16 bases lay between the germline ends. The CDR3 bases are TGTGCCAGCAGCCCCCCTCCGGGTGGAGTGAACACTGAAGCTTTCTTT. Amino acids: CASSPPPGGVNTEAFF.